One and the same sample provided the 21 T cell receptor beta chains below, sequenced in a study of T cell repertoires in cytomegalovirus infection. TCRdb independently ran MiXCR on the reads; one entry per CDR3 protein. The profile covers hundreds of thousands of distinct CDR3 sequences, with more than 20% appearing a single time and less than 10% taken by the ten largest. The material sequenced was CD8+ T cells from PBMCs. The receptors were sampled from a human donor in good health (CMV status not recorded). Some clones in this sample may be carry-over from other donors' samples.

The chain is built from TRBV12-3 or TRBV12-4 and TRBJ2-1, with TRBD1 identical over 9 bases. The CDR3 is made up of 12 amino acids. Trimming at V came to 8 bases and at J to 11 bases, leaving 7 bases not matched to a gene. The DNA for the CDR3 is TGTGCCAGCGGGACAGGGCGGAATAAGCAGTTCTTC. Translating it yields CASGTGRNKQFF.

The CDR3 nucleotides read TGTGCCACCAGTGAATATTCCGGGACAGGAGTTTATAGCAATCAGCCCCAGCATTTT. It specifies CATSEYSGTGVYSNQPQHF. The chain couples TRBV24-1 to TRBJ1-5, with 8 bases that match TRBD1. J was trimmed by 0 bases and V by 4 bases; bases with no gene match: 13. The CDR3 contains 19 residues. Germline loops: CDR1 KGHDR, CDR2 SFDVKD.

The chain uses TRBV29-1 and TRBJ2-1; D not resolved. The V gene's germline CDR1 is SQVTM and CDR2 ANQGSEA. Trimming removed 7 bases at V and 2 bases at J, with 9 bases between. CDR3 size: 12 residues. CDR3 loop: CSAKPTYNEQFF. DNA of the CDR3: TGCAGCGCTAAACCAACCTACAATGAGCAGTTCTTC.

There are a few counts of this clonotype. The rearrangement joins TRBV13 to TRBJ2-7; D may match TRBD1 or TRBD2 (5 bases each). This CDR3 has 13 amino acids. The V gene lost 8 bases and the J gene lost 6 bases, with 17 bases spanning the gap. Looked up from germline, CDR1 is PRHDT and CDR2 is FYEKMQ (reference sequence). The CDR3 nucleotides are TGTGCCAGCGCCGCCGGGGCCCCTGGCGAGCAGTACTTC. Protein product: CASAAGAPGEQYF.

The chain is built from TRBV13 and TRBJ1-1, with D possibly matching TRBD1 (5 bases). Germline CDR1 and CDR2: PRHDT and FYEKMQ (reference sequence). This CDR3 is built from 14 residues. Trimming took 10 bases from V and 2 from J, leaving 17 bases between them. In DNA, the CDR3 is TGTGCCACCCTTGGAAGGGGCGGAAACACTGAAGCTTTCTTT. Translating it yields CATLGRGGNTEAFF.

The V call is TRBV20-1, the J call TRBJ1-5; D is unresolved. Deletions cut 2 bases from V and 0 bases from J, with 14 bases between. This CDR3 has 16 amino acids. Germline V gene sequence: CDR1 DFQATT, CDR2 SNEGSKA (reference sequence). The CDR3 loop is CSARPKAPSSNQPQHF. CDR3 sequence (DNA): TGCAGTGCTAGACCAAAGGCCCCCTCTAGCAATCAGCCCCAGCATTTT.

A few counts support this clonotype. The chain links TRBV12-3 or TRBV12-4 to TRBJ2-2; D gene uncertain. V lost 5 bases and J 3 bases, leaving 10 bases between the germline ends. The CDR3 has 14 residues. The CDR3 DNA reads TGTGCCAGCAGTCCTGAGAGGTACACCGGGGAGCTGTTTTTT. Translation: CASSPERYTGELFF.

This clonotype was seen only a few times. Written as DNA, the CDR3 is TGTGCCAGCAGTTACAGGAGGGTGGTAAACAATGAGCAGTTCTTC. Residues: CASSYRRVVNNEQFF. The rearrangement links TRBV6-2 or TRBV6-3 to TRBJ2-1, with D possibly matching TRBD2 (6 bases). The CDR3 runs 15 residues. V gave up 2 bases and J gave up 5 bases, with 13 bases separating them. Germline assignment: CDR1 MNHEY and CDR2 SVGEGT.

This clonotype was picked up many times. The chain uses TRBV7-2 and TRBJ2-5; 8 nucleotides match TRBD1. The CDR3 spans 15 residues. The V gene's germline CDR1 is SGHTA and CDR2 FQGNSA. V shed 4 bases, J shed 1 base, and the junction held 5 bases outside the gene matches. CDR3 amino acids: CASSYGTGVQETQYF. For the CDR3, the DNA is TGTGCCAGCAGCTACGGGACAGGAGTCCAAGAGACCCAGTACTTC. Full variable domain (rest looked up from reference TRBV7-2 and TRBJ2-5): GAGVSQSPSNKVTEKGKDVELRCDPISGHTALYWYRQSLGQGLEFLIYFQGNSAPDKSGLPSDRFSAERTGGSVSTLTIQRTQQEDSAVYLCASSYGTGVQETQYFGPGTRLLVL.

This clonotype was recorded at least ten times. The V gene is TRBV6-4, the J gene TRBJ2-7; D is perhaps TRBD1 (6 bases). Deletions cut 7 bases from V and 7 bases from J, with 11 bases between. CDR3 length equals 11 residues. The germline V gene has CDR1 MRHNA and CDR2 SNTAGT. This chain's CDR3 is CASISQGEQYV. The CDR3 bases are TGTGCCAGCATCTCTCAGGGGGAGCAGTACGTC.

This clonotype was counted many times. Here the CDR3 DNA reads TGTGCCAGCAGTTGGGGTGCAGGGCGCACAGATACGCAGTATTTT. Its protein product is CASSWGAGRTDTQYF. The gene calls are TRBV7-2 and TRBJ2-3; D may be TRBD1 (5 bases). CDR1 is SGHTA and CDR2 is FQGNSA in the germline V gene. This CDR3 comprises 15 residues. Between the trimmed V and J ends, which lost 6 bases and 1 base, there was a span of 14 bases.

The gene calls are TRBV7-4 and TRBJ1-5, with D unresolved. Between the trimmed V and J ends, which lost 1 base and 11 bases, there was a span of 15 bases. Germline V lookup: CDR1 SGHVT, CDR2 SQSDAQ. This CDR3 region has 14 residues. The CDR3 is CASSLGVGVETQHF. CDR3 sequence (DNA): TGTGCCAGCAGCTTAGGGGTCGGTGTGGAAACCCAGCATTTT. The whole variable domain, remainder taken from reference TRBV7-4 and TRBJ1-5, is GAGVSQSPRYKVAKRGRDVALRCDSISGHVTLYWYRQTLGQGSEVLTYSQSDAQRDKSGRPSGRFSAERPERSVSTLKIQRTEQGDSAVYLCASSLGVGVETQHFGDGTRLSIL.

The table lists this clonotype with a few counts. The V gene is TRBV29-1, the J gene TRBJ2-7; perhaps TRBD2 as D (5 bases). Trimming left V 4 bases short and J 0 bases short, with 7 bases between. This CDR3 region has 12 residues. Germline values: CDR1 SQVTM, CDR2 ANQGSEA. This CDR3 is CSVVGDSYEQYV. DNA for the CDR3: TGCAGCGTTGTCGGGGACTCCTACGAGCAGTACGTC.

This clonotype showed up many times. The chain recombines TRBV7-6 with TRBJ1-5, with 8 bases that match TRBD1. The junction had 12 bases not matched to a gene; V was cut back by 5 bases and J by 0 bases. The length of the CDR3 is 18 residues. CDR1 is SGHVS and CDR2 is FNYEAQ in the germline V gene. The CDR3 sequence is CASSPEAGGPYSNQPQHF. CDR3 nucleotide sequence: TGTGCCAGCAGCCCCGAAGCAGGGGGCCCCTATAGCAATCAGCCCCAGCATTTT.

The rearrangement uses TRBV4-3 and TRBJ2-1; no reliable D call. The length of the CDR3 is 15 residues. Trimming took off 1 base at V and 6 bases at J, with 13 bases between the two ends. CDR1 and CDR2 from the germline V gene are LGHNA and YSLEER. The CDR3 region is CASSQVIDYGNEQFF. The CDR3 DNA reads TGCGCCAGCAGCCAAGTAATAGATTACGGCAATGAGCAGTTCTTC.

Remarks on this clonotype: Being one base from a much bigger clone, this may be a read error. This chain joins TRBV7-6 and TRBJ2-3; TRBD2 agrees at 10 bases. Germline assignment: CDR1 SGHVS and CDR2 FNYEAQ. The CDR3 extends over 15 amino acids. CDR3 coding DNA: TGTGCCAACAGCACCCTAGCGGGGGGCACAGATACGCAGTATTTT. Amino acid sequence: CANSTLAGGTDTQYF.

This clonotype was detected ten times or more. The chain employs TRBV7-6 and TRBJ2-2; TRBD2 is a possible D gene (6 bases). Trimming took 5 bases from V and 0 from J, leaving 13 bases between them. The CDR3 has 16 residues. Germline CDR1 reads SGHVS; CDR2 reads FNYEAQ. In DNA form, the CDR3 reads TGTGCCAGCAGCCCTTACTGGGACTCGAACACCGGGGAGCTGTTTTTT. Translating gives CASSPYWDSNTGELFF.

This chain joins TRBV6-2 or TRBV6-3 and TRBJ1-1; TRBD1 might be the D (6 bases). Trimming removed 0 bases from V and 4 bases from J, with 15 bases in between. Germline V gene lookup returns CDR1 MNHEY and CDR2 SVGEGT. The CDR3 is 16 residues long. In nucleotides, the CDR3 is TGTGCCAGCAGTTACTCCCGGGACAATTTACGCACTGAAGCTTTCTTT. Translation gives CASSYSRDNLRTEAFF.

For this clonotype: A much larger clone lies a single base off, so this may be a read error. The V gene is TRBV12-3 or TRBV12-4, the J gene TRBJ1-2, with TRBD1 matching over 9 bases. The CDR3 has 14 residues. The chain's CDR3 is CSSTLTGGFSGYTF. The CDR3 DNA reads TGTTCCAGCACCTTGACAGGGGGGTTCAGTGGCTACACCTTC.

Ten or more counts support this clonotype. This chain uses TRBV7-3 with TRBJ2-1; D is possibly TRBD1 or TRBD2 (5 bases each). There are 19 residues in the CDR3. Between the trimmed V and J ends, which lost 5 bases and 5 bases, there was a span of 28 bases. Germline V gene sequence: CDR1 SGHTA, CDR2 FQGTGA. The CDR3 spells CASSRKRGAMGVPHNEQFF. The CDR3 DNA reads TGTGCCAGCAGCCGTAAGAGGGGAGCTATGGGGGTCCCTCACAATGAGCAGTTCTTC.

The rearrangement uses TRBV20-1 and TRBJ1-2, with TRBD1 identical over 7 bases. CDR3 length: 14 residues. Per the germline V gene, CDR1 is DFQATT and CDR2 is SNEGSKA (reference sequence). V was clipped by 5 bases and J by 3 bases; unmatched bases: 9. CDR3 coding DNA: TGCAGTGCTCATCCTGACAGGGAGGACTATGGCTACACCTTC. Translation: CSAHPDREDYGYTF.